This TCR beta chain stems from a study of blood T cell repertoires in COVID-19. As originally analysed: Reference gene primer amplification in the assay estimated nucleated cell counts. Assay used: immunoSEQ multiplex PCR; TCRdb lists only in-frame clones, some missing. V and J calls and clone size follow that table, whereas D and trimming were derived from the DNA. The sample lists a few hundred thousand clones; 85% to 90% were seen once. Those enrolled in Seattle joined during active infection and were followed longitudinally afterward. With V trimmed by 6 bases and J by 6 bases, 5 bases remained unmatched. This CDR3 has 14 amino acids. Germline V gives CDR1 SQVTM, CDR2 ANQGSEA.

The receptor's source is an older woman with COVID-19, enrolled during active disease. Specimen: peripheral blood. The chain employs TRBV29-1 and TRBJ2-3; 14 bases are shared with TRBD2. The CDR3 here is CSVTSGRVRDTQYF. The CDR3 coding sequence is TGCAGCGTGACTAGCGGGAGGGTTCGGGATACGCAGTATTTT.